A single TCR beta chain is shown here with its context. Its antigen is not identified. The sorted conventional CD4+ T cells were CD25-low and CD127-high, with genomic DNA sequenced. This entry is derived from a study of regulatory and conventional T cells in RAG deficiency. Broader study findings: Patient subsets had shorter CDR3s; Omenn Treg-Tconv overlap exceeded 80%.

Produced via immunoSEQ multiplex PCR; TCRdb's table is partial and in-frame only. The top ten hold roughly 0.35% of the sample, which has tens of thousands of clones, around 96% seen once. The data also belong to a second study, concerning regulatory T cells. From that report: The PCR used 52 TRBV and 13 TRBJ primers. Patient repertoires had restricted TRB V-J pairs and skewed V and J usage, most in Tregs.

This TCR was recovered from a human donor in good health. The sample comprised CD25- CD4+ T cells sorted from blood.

In DNA, the CDR3 is TGTGCCAGTAGTACCGACCCGACGGACAGTACACGGGAGACCCAGTACTTC. It is translated as CASSTDPTDSTRETQYF. This sequence joins TRBV19 and TRBJ2-5, with D perhaps TRBD1 (6 bases). The V and J ends lost 4 bases and 5 bases respectively, with 23 bases between them. Germline V gene sequence: CDR1 LNHDA, CDR2 SQIVND (reference sequence). The CDR3 runs 17 residues.